Listed below are T cell receptor beta chains from one sample, sequenced in a study of early T cells in non-severe SARS-CoV-2 infection. TCRdb redid the calling of the 5' RACE reads with MiXCR, one entry per CDR3 protein. Of approximately 68,000 distinct CDR3 sequences listed, about a tenth are singletons. Sequenced here: whole blood, sampled at baseline. The receptor source for this set is an adult who was a healthcare worker with PCR-confirmed SARS-CoV-2 infection or an uninfected control (not recorded which). Both conserved end residues are part of each CDR3. A D gene is named only where the DNA matches it firmly. Not all rows give a size; the values are once, few, many and, for expanded clones, a class.

CDR3 protein: CAISRRQGPGNTIYF
CDR3 DNA: TGTGCCATCAGTAGACGACAGGGGCCTGGAAACACCATATATTTT
J gene: TRBJ1-3
clone size: few
D gene: TRBD1
V gene: TRBV10-3

CDR3 protein: CASSVGHSSYEQYF
CDR3 DNA: TGTGCCAGCAGCGTAGGACACAGCTCCTACGAGCAGTACTTC
J gene: TRBJ2-7
clone size: many
D gene: .
V gene: TRBV9

CDR3 protein: CASRHYGTGDEKLFF
CDR3 DNA: TGCGCCAGCAGGCACTACGGGACAGGGGACGAAAAACTGTTTTTT
J gene: TRBJ1-4
clone size: few
D gene: TRBD1
V gene: TRBV4-1

CDR3 protein: CASRPTANTEAFF
CDR3 DNA: TGTGCCAGCAGACCGACAGCGAACACTGAAGCTTTCTTT
J gene: TRBJ1-1
clone size: few
D gene: .
V gene: TRBV7-2

CDR3 protein: CASSPGLAGGHGGDTQYF
CDR3 DNA: TGCGCCAGCAGCCCCGGACTAGCGGGGGGGCACGGGGGAGATACGCAGTATTTT
J gene: TRBJ2-3
clone size: few
D gene: TRBD2
V gene: TRBV4-3

CDR3 protein: CASSPKPGQLYEQYF
CDR3 DNA: TGTGCCAGCTCACCGAAACCGGGACAGCTCTACGAGCAGTACTTC
J gene: TRBJ2-7
clone size: many
D gene: TRBD1
V gene: TRBV18

CDR3 protein: CAISESESLNTIYF
CDR3 DNA: TGTGCCATCAGTGAGTCGGAATCTCTCAACACCATATATTTT
J gene: TRBJ1-3
clone size: .
D gene: .
V gene: TRBV10-3

CDR3 protein: CASSPGGGDTQYF
CDR3 DNA: TGTGCTAGCAGCCCCGGAGGGGGGGATACGCAGTATTTT
J gene: TRBJ2-3
clone size: .
D gene: .
V gene: TRBV7-7

CDR3 protein: CASSRTGGNNEKLFF
CDR3 DNA: TGTGCCAGCAGCCGAACGGGGGGGAATAATGAAAAACTGTTTTTT
J gene: TRBJ1-4
clone size: few
D gene: .
V gene: TRBV2

CDR3 protein: CAWSLGSNQPQHF
CDR3 DNA: TGTGCCTGGAGTCTGGGGAGCAATCAGCCCCAGCATTTT
J gene: TRBJ1-5
clone size: few
D gene: .
V gene: TRBV30

CDR3 protein: CASSQSLASEQYF
CDR3 DNA: TGTGCCAGCAGCCAGTCTCTGGCGAGCGAGCAGTACTTC
J gene: TRBJ2-7
clone size: few
D gene: .
V gene: TRBV3-1

CDR3 protein: CASSSTGGGQPQHF
CDR3 DNA: TGTGCCAGCAGCTCGACAGGGGGCGGTCAGCCCCAGCATTTT
J gene: TRBJ1-5
clone size: .
D gene: TRBD1
V gene: TRBV7-9

CDR3 protein: CASSLRDPEAFF
CDR3 DNA: TGTGCCAGCAGCCTCCGGGACCCTGAAGCTTTCTTT
J gene: TRBJ1-1
clone size: many
D gene: .
V gene: TRBV5-6

CDR3 protein: CASRREDRDNEQFF
CDR3 DNA: TGTGCCAGCAGACGCGAAGACAGGGACAATGAGCAGTTCTTC
J gene: TRBJ2-1
clone size: few
D gene: TRBD1
V gene: TRBV28

CDR3 protein: CASSSLSGLDTDTQYF
CDR3 DNA: TGTGCTAGCAGCTCACTCTCAGGACTAGACACAGATACGCAGTATTTT
J gene: TRBJ2-3
clone size: many
D gene: TRBD2
V gene: TRBV7-7

CDR3 protein: CAISETSAADTQYF
CDR3 DNA: TGTGCCATCAGTGAAACTAGCGCTGCCGATACGCAGTATTTT
J gene: TRBJ2-3
clone size: .
D gene: TRBD2
V gene: TRBV10-3

CDR3 protein: CASSIQQNTEAFF
CDR3 DNA: TGTGCCAGTAGTATCCAGCAGAACACTGAAGCTTTCTTT
J gene: TRBJ1-1
clone size: .
D gene: .
V gene: TRBV19

CDR3 protein: CASSWFGTGVEQYF
CDR3 DNA: TGTGCCAGCAGCTGGTTCGGGACAGGGGTCGAGCAGTACTTC
J gene: TRBJ2-7
clone size: many
D gene: TRBD1
V gene: TRBV11-3

CDR3 protein: CSAGTGTTSTDTQYF
CDR3 DNA: TGCAGCGCCGGGACCGGGACTACCAGCACAGATACGCAGTATTTT
J gene: TRBJ2-3
clone size: many
D gene: TRBD2
V gene: TRBV29-1

CDR3 protein: CASSPDRGHQETQYF
CDR3 DNA: TGTGCCAGCAGCCCGGACAGGGGCCACCAAGAGACCCAGTACTTC
J gene: TRBJ2-5
clone size: .
D gene: TRBD1
V gene: TRBV7-2

CDR3 protein: CASSLGGGDDGYAF
CDR3 DNA: TGTGCCAGCAGCTTGGGGGGCGGGGACGATGGCTACGCCTTC
J gene: TRBJ1-2
clone size: .
D gene: .
V gene: TRBV5-4

CDR3 protein: CSVDRQNYGYTF
CDR3 DNA: TGCAGCGTTGACAGACAGAACTATGGCTACACCTTC
J gene: TRBJ1-2
clone size: .
D gene: .
V gene: TRBV29-1

CDR3 protein: CSVDEGLGQPQHF
CDR3 DNA: TGCAGCGTTGATGAGGGGCTCGGTCAGCCCCAGCATTTT
J gene: TRBJ1-5
clone size: .
D gene: .
V gene: TRBV29-1